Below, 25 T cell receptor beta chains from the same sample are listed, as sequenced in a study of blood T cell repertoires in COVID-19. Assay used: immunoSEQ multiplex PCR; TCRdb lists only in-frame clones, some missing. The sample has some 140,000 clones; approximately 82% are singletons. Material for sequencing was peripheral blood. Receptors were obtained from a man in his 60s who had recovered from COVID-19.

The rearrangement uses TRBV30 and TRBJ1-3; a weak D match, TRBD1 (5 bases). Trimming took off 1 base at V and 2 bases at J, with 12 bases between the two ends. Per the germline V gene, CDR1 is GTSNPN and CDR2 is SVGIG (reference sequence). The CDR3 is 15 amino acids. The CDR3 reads CAWSGPGTAGNTIYF. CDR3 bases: TGTGCCTGGAGTGGGCCAGGGACTGCTGGAAACACCATATATTTT.

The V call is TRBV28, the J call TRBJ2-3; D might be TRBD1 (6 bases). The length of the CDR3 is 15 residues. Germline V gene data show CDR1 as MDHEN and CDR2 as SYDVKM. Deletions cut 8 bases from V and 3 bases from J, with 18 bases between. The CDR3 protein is CASWGHQGFTDTQYF. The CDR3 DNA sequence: TGTGCCAGCTGGGGACACCAAGGATTTACAGATACGCAGTATTTT.

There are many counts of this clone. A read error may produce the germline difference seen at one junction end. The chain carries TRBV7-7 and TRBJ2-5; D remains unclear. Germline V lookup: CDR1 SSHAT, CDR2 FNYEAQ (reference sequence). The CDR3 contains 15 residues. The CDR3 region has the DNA TGTGCTAGCAGCTTACGTCTCGGTACCGGGGAGACCCAGTACTTC. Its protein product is CASSLRLGTGETQYF.

In nucleotides, the CDR3 is TGTGCCAGCAGTCCCTGGACAGGGGGGCTCCCTGGAAACACCATATATTTT. This codes for CASSPWTGGLPGNTIYF. The J gene is TRBJ1-3, the V gene TRBV25-1, with TRBD1 matching 10 bases. CDR1 MGHDK and CDR2 SYGVNS come from the germline V gene. This CDR3 contains 17 residues. Trimming at V came to 5 bases and at J to 2 bases, leaving 9 bases not matched to a gene. The full variable domain, rest sourced from reference TRBV25-1 and TRBJ1-3, is EADIYQTPRYLVIGTGKKITLECSQTMGHDKMYWYQQDPGMELHLIHYSYGVNSTEKGDLSSESTVSRIRTEHFPLTLESARPSHTSQYLCASSPWTGGLPGNTIYFGEGSWLTVV.

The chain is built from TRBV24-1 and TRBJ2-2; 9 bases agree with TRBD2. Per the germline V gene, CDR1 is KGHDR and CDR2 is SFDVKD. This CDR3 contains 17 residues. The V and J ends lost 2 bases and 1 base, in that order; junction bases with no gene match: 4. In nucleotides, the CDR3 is TGTGCCACCAGTGATTCGAAAGCGGGGGGGAACACCGGGGAGCTGTTTTTT. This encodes CATSDSKAGGNTGELFF.

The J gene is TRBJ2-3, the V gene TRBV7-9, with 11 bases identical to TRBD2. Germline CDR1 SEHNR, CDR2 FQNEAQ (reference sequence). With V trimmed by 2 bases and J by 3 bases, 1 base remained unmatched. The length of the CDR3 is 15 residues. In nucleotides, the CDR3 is TGTGCCAGCAGCTTAACTAGCGGGAGTACAGATACGCAGTATTTT. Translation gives CASSLTSGSTDTQYF.

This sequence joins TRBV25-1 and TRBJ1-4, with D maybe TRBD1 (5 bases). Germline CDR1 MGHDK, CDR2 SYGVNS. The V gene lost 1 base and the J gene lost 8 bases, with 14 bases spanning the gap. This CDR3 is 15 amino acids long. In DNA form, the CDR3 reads TGTGCCAGCAGTGAATGGGGCGTGGTTAGCGAAAAACTGTTTTTT. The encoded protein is CASSEWGVVSEKLFF.

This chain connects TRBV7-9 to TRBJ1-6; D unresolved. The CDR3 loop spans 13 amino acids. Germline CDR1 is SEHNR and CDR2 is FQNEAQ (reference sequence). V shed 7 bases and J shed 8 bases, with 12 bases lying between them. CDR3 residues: CASIQIQDSPLHF. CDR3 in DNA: TGTGCCAGCATCCAGATTCAGGATTCACCCCTCCACTTT.

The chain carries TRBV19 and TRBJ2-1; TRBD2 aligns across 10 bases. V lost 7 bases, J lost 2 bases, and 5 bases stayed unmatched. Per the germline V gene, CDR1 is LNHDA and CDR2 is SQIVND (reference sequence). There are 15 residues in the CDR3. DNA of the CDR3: TGTGCCAGTACTCCTAGCGGGGGCGCCTACAATGAGCAGTTCTTC. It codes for CASTPSGGAYNEQFF.

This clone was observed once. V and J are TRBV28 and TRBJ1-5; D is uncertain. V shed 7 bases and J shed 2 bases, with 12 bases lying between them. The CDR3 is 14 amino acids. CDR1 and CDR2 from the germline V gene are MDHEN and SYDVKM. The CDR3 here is CASTPPGGNQPQHF. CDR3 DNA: TGTGCCAGCACCCCGCCGGGAGGCAATCAGCCCCAGCATTTT. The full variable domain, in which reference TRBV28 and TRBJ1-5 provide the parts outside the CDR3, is DVKVTQSSRYLVKRTGEKVFLECVQDMDHENMFWYRQDPGLGLRLIYFSYDVKMKEKGDIPEGYSVSREKKERFSLILESASTNQTSMYLCASTPPGGNQPQHFGDGTRLSIL.

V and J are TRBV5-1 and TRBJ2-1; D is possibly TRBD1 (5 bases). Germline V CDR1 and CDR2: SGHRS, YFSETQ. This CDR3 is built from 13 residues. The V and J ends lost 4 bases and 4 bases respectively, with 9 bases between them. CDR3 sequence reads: CASSPQGYNEQFF. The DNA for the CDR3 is TGCGCCAGCAGCCCGCAGGGATACAATGAGCAGTTCTTC.

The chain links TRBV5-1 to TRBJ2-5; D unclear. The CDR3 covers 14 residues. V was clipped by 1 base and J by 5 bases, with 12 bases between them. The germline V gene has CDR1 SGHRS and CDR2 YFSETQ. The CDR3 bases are TGCGCCAGCAGCTTGAAGACTCAGTGGGAGACCCAGTACTTC. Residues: CASSLKTQWETQYF.

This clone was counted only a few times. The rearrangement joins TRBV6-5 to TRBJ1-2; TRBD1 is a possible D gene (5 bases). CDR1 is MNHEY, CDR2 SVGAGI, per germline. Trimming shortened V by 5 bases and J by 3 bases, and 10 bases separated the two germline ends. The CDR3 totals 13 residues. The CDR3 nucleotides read TGTGCCAGCAGTCGTGGGGCAGACTATGGCTACACCTTC. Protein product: CASSRGADYGYTF.

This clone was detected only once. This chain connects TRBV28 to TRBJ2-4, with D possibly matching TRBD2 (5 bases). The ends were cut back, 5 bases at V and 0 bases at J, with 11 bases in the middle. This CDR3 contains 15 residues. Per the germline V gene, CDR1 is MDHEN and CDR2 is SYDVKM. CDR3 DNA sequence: TGTGCCAGCAGTGCCCCGGGGTTAGCCAAAAACATTCAGTACTTC. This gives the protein CASSAPGLAKNIQYF.

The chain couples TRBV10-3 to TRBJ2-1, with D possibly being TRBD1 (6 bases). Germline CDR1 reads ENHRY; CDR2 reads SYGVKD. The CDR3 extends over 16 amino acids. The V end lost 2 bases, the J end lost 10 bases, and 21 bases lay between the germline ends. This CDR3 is CAISERWTDTVTEQFF. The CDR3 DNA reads TGTGCCATCAGTGAGCGGTGGACAGATACGGTAACCGAGCAGTTCTTC.

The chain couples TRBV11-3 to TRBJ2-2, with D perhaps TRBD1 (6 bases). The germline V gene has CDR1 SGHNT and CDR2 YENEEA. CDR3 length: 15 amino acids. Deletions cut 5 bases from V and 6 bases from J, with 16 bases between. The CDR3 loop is CASSLGAAVAGELFF. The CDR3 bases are TGTGCCAGCAGCCTGGGGGCAGCGGTGGCCGGGGAGCTGTTTTTT.

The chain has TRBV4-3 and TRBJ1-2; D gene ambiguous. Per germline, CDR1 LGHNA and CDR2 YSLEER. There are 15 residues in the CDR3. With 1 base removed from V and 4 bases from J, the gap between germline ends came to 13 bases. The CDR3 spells CASSQGATLGYGYTF. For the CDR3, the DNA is TGCGCCAGCAGCCAAGGGGCAACCTTGGGCTATGGCTACACCTTC.

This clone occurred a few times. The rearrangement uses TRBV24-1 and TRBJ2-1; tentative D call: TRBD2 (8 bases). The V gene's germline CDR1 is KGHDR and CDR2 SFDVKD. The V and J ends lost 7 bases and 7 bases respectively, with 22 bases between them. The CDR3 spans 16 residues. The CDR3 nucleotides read TGTGCCACCAGAAGCTCGGGAGGGGGCGCGGGAAATGAGCAGTTCTTC. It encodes CATRSSGGGAGNEQFF.

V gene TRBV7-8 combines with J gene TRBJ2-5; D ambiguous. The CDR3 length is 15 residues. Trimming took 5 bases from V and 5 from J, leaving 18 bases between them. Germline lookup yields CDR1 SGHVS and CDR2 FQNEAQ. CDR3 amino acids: CASSPAAATVETQYF. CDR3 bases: TGTGCCAGCAGCCCAGCCGCAGCTACAGTTGAGACCCAGTACTTC.

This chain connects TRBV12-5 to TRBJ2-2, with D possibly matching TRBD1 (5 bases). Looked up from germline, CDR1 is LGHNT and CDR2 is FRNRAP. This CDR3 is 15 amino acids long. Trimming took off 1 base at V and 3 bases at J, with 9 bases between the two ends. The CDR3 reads CASGLGQGDTGELFF. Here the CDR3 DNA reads TGTGCTAGTGGTTTGGGGCAGGGTGACACCGGGGAGCTGTTTTTT.

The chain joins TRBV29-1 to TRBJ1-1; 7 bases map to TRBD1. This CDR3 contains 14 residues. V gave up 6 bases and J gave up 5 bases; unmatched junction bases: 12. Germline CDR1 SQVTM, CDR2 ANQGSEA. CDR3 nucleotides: TGCAGCGTCGACCCGACAGGGACCGAAACTGAAGCTTTCTTT. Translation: CSVDPTGTETEAFF.

This chain's CDR3 is CASKTGLNSNQPQHF. For the CDR3, the DNA is TGTGCCAGCAAGACAGGTCTCAATAGCAATCAGCCCCAGCATTTT. The chain combines TRBV6-5 with TRBJ1-5, with TRBD1 as a possible D gene (6 bases). The CDR3 loop spans 15 amino acids. V dropped 7 bases and J dropped 0 bases, with 13 bases sitting between them. Looked up from germline, CDR1 is MNHEY and CDR2 is SVGAGI.

The CDR3 bases are TGTGCCAGCAGCCAAGATGTTTCCGAAAACATTGATCAGCCCCAGCATTTT. Translated: CASSQDVSENIDQPQHF. The chain joins TRBV3-1 (or the pseudogene TRBV3-2) to TRBJ1-5, with D unclear. Germline CDR1 and CDR2: LGHDT and YNNKEL (reference sequence). Trimming took off 0 bases at V and 5 bases at J, with 17 bases between the two ends. CDR3 length equals 17 residues.

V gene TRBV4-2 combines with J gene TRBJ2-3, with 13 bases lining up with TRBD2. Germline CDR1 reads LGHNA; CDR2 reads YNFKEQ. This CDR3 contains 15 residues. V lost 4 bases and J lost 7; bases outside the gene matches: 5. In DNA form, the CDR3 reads TGTGCCAGCAGCCCAGAGACTAGCGGGGGGCATACGCAGTATTTT. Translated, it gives CASSPETSGGHTQYF.

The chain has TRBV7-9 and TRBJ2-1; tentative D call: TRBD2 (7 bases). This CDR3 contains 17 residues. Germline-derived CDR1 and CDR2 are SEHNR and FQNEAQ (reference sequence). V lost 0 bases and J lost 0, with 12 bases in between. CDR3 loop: CASSLAGGGLSYNEQFF. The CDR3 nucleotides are TGTGCCAGCAGCTTAGCTGGCGGGGGCCTCTCCTACAATGAGCAGTTCTTC. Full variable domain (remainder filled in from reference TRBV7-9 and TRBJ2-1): DTGVSQNPRHKITKRGQNVTFRCDPISEHNRLYWYRQTLGQGPEFLTYFQNEAQLEKSRLLSDRFSAERPKGSFSTLEIQRTEQGDSAMYLCASSLAGGGLSYNEQFFGPGTRLTVL.